One and the same sample provided the 31 T cell receptor beta chains below, sequenced in a study of tumor and adjacent non-tumor tissue in lung cancer. RNA was extracted from bulk tissue without any cell sorting. A modified ARM-PCR protocol with three rounds of nested PCR amplified TCRbeta. TCRdb ran MiXCR on the multiplex PCR reads and lists one entry per CDR3 protein. The sample yields around 70,000 distinct CDR3 sequences, approximately 63% seen once. Material: lung tumor tissue. These receptors were taken from a man aged 50 or older with non-small cell lung cancer.

Details on this clonotype: Sequence at one end of the junction differs from germline and may be a read error. This chain connects TRBV10-3 to TRBJ2-3; no clear D. The V gene's germline CDR1 is ENHRY and CDR2 SYGVKD. CDR3 length: 14 amino acids. The CDR3 sequence: CTISASLVADTQYF. DNA for the CDR3: TGTACCATCAGTGCAAGCTTAGTGGCAGATACTCAGTATTTT.

About this clonotype itself: Mismatch with germline at one junction end may stem from a read error. The genes are TRBV11-2 and TRBJ2-7; D unresolved. The CDR3 length is 14 residues. CDR1 is SGHAT and CDR2 is FQNNGV in the germline V gene. Here the CDR3 reads CASSLDSGAYEQCF. CDR3 sequence (DNA): TGTGCCAGCAGCTTAGACAGTGGAGCCTACGAGCAGTGCTTC.

By sample share, this clonotype is medium-sized. The chain joins TRBV6-5 to TRBJ2-3; the match to TRBD2 covers 8 bases. Germline CDR1 MNHEY, CDR2 SVGAGI. The V and J ends lost 1 base and 6 bases, in that order; junction bases with no gene match: 3. The CDR3 length is 14 residues. The CDR3 coding sequence is TGTGCCAGCAGTTACTACGGGGGGGATGATACGCAGTATTTT. Amino acids: CASSYYGGDDTQYF.

This clonotype was picked up many times. This rearrangement joins TRBV6-6 to TRBJ2-2, with 8 nucleotides matching TRBD1. CDR1 and CDR2 (germline): MNHNY, SVGAGI (reference sequence). The length of the CDR3 is 18 residues. With 7 bases clipped from V and 0 bases from J, the junction kept 13 bases outside the gene matches. CDR3 in amino acids: CASTTLAGGTTNTGELFF. Here the CDR3 DNA reads TGTGCCAGCACCACTTTAGCAGGGGGCACGACGAACACCGGGGAGCTGTTTTTT.

On this clonotype itself: A read error is likely, as this CDR3 ends without the conserved phenylalanine or tryptophan. The genes are TRBV6-6 and TRBJ2-4, with a possible D match to TRBD2 (6 bases). The CDR3 is 15 amino acids. Germline assignment: CDR1 MNHNY and CDR2 SVGAGI (reference sequence). Trimming removed 0 bases at V and 5 bases at J, with 11 bases between. For the CDR3, the DNA is TGTGCCAGCAGTTACTCGATGGAGGGTCAAAACATTCAGTACTTA. It is translated as CASSYSMEGQNIQYL.

The CDR3 region is CVSSQFPVEGLGTGELFF. CDR3 nucleotides: TGTGTCAGTAGCCAATTCCCCGTGGAGGGCCTAGGCACCGGGGAGCTGTTTTTT. This chain uses TRBV14 with TRBJ2-2; D possibly corresponds to TRBD2 (6 bases). This CDR3 region has 18 residues. Per germline, CDR1 SGHDN and CDR2 FVKESK.

This chain uses TRBV27 with TRBJ1-2; no firm D call. The CDR3 sequence is 14 residues long. Between the trimmed V and J ends, which lost 8 bases and 11 bases, there was a span of 24 bases. The germline gives CDR1 MNHEY, CDR2 SMNVEV (reference sequence). The CDR3 here is CASGDQWPPARYTF. The CDR3 nucleotides are TGTGCCAGCGGGGATCAGTGGCCCCCGGCGCGGTACACCTTC.

The V gene is TRBV7-9, the J gene TRBJ1-1; 9 nucleotides agree with TRBD1. This CDR3 comprises 15 residues. The trim removed 5 bases at V and 1 base at J, leaving 5 bases unmatched. The germline V gene encodes CDR1 SEHNR and CDR2 FQNEAQ (reference sequence). This CDR3 reads CASSPRQGENTEAFF. The CDR3 nucleotides are TGTGCCAGCAGCCCCCGACAGGGGGAGAACACTGAAGCTTTCTTT.

As for this clonotype: A read error is possible here, since a much larger clone lies one base away. J is TRBJ2-5 and V is TRBV6-4; D is unclear. V was pared by 11 bases and J by 4 bases, with 8 bases between. Germline lookup yields CDR1 MRHNA and CDR2 SNTAGT. This CDR3 contains 10 residues. The DNA for the CDR3 is TGTGCCGGCTCAGGAGAGACCCAGTACTTC. Protein sequence: CAGSGETQYF.

This sequence joins TRBV13 and TRBJ1-5; D unresolved. The CDR3 covers 16 residues. V lost 2 bases to trimming and J lost 2 bases, with 13 bases between them. Germline CDR1 PRHDT, CDR2 FYEKMQ (reference sequence). CDR3 DNA: TGTGCCAGCAGCTTAAAGAAAAGTTGGGGCAATCAGCCCCAGCATTTT. It translates to CASSLKKSWGNQPQHF.

A remark on this clonotype: Possible read error: a much larger clone is one base away. Because the CDR3 is missing its conserved closing phenylalanine or tryptophan, this is likely a read error. V is TRBV6-1 and J is TRBJ2-3, with 8 bases lining up with TRBD2. With V trimmed by 8 bases and J by 1 base, 8 bases remained unmatched. This CDR3 spans 15 amino acids. CDR1 and CDR2 (germline): MNHNS, SASEGT. The CDR3, as DNA: TGTGCCAGCCGGCGAGCGGGAGTGGGCACAGATACGCAGTATTTG. This sequence encodes CASRRAGVGTDTQYL.

Concerning this clonotype itself: Mismatch with germline at one junction end may stem from a read error. This sequence joins TRBV18 and TRBJ1-1; D is possibly TRBD1 (5 bases). The V gene's germline CDR1 is KGHSH and CDR2 LQKENI. The length of the CDR3 is 13 residues. The DNA of the CDR3 is TGTGCCAGCCCCCAGACAGTTGGCACTGAAGCCTTCTTT. Amino acids: CASPQTVGTEAFF.

This clonotype was detected ten times or more. The chain links TRBV12-3 or TRBV12-4 to TRBJ2-5; D may be TRBD1 (6 bases). The CDR3 covers 17 residues. The germline V and J ends were trimmed by 3 bases and 4 bases, with 21 bases remaining between them. CDR3 sequence reads: CASSFGEWQGFLETQYF. The DNA of the CDR3 is TGTGCCAGCAGTTTTGGGGAATGGCAGGGGTTTTTAGAGACCCAGTACTTC.

At least ten counts were recorded for this clonotype. The rearrangement uses TRBV7-9 and TRBJ1-4; 8 bases agree with TRBD1. Germline V gene sequence: CDR1 SEHNR, CDR2 FQNEAQ (reference sequence). The V gene end was trimmed by 4 bases and the J gene end by 8 bases; junction bases not matched to a gene: 9. The CDR3 extends over 15 amino acids. CDR3 sequence (DNA): TGTGCCAGCAGCTCGGGAGACAGGGGAGGGGAAAAACTGTTTTTT. It is translated as CASSSGDRGGEKLFF.

Details on this clonotype: Germline is not matched at one junction end, which may reflect a read error. The chain is built from TRBV10-1 and TRBJ2-3; D possibly corresponds to TRBD2 (6 bases). Germline V gene lookup returns CDR1 WNHNN and CDR2 SYGVQD (reference sequence). This CDR3 region has 15 residues. The CDR3 loop reads CASSSGTRSTDMQYF. CDR3 sequence (DNA): TGCGCCAGTAGCTCCGGGACTCGTAGCACAGATATGCAGTATTTT.

In the case of this clonotype: The conserved phenylalanine or tryptophan normally closing the CDR3 is absent here, so this likely arose from a read error. This chain links TRBV10-3 with TRBJ2-7; TRBD2 agrees at 14 bases. This CDR3 comprises 17 residues. Germline values: CDR1 ENHRY, CDR2 SYGVKD. The CDR3 sequence: CAISGTGTSGSYYAQYL. The CDR3 nucleotides are TGTGCCATCAGTGGGACCGGGACTAGCGGGAGTTATTACGCGCAGTACTTA.

As for this clonotype: An end of the junction does not agree with germline; a read error may underlie this. The rearrangement joins TRBV12-3 or TRBV12-4 to TRBJ2-1, with 9 bases lining up with TRBD2. The CDR3 runs 15 residues. The CDR3 spells CASRLIAGVNSELFF. The CDR3, as DNA: TGTGCCAGCAGGTTAATAGCGGGAGTGAACAGTGAGCTGTTCTTC.

The chain employs TRBV29-1 and TRBJ2-1; D not resolved. Germline V gives CDR1 SQVTM, CDR2 ANQGSEA. The CDR3 is 13 residues long. The CDR3 DNA sequence: TGCAGTGTTTTAGTAGTACGGAGCAATGAGCAGTTCTTC. Translated: CSVLVVRSNEQFF.

This clonotype has ten or more counts. This sequence joins TRBV12-3 or TRBV12-4 and TRBJ2-7; the D gene is possibly TRBD1 (6 bases). With 4 bases removed from V and 2 bases from J, the gap between germline ends came to 9 bases. This CDR3 spans 13 amino acids. The CDR3 loop is CASSSQGPYEQYF. CDR3 sequence (DNA): TGTGCCAGCAGTTCACAGGGTCCCTACGAGCAGTACTTC.

About this clonotype: A much larger clonotype is one base distant, so this may be a read error. The chain recombines TRBV10-3 with TRBJ2-5, with D possibly matching TRBD2 (5 bases). Germline V gene lookup returns CDR1 ENHRY and CDR2 SYGVKD. The ends were cut back, 6 bases at V and 2 bases at J, with 10 bases in the middle. This CDR3 is built from 13 residues. CDR3 residues: CAIRLGSQETQYF. Here the CDR3 DNA reads TGTGCCATCAGACTAGGATCACAAGAGACCCAGTACTTC.

This clonotype was observed a handful of times. The conserved phenylalanine or tryptophan normally closing the CDR3 is absent here, so this likely arose from a read error. No DNA is shown, since the ends of the CDR3 on it are uncertain; the CDR3 is the one TCRdb lists. The chain recombines TRBV6-5 with TRBJ1-6. The CDR3 has 15 residues if both end residues are counted. In germline, CDR1 is MNHEY, CDR2 SVGAGI. The CDR3 region is CASTPGTRVNSPLHL.

Notes on this clonotype: An end of the junction differs from the germline gene, which may be a read error. The chain combines TRBV11-2 with TRBJ1-1, with 8 bases aligning to TRBD1. Looked up from germline, CDR1 is SGHAT and CDR2 is FQNNGV. The CDR3 consists of 12 residues. CDR3 DNA: TGTGTCAGCAGCACGGACAGGGCTGAAGCTTTGTTT. Protein: CVSSTDRAEALF.

Turning to this clonotype: A much larger clone lies one base from this, so it may be a read error. The chain is built from TRBV5-6 and TRBJ2-1; no reliable D call. The germline V gene encodes CDR1 SGHDT and CDR2 YYEEEE. CDR3 size: 11 residues. The CDR3 region is CDSSSIDEQFF. The CDR3 nucleotides read TGTGACAGCAGCTCTATAGATGAGCAGTTCTTC.

This clonotype came up many times. The V call is TRBV29-1, the J call TRBJ2-1, with D possibly TRBD2 on 5 matching bases. V lost 7 bases and J lost 3, with 10 bases in between. CDR1 is SQVTM, CDR2 ANQGSEA, per germline. This CDR3 contains 12 residues. DNA of the CDR3: TGCAGCGGTCAGGAGGACTACAATGAGCAGTTCTTC. It encodes CSGQEDYNEQFF.

This clonotype was counted many times. The chain couples TRBV6-1 to TRBJ2-3, with D perhaps TRBD1 or TRBD2 (5 bases each). CDR3 length: 15 amino acids. V lost 4 bases and J lost 3, with 14 bases in between. Looked up from germline, CDR1 is MNHNS and CDR2 is SASEGT. The CDR3, as DNA: TGTGCCAGCAGTGCCCGGGTGGGGGTGACAGATACGCAGTATTTT. Amino acids: CASSARVGVTDTQYF.

This clonotype was observed once. V usage is TRBV6-1 and J usage is TRBJ2-7, with D perhaps assigned TRBD1 or TRBD2 (7 bases each). Germline-derived CDR1 and CDR2 are MNHNS and SASEGT. CDR3 length: 15 amino acids. V was pared by 11 bases and J by 10 bases, with 30 bases between. The CDR3 loop reads CACTTSAQGRGEQYF. CDR3 bases: TGTGCCTGCACTACTAGCGCACAGGGGAGAGGCGAACAGTACTTC.

This clonotype has a single count. A clone one base away is much larger, so this may be a read error. J is TRBJ2-7 and V is TRBV6-6, with D unclear. The CDR3 length is 12 residues. The germline gives CDR1 MNHNY, CDR2 SVGAGI (reference sequence). Trimming removed 11 bases at V and 7 bases at J, with 18 bases between. DNA for the CDR3: TGTGCCGGCACCTTCGGGCTGCGGGAGCAGTACTTC. Protein product: CAGTFGLREQYF.

This clonotype occurred many times. This chain links TRBV10-3 with TRBJ2-5; D uncertain. CDR3 length: 15 amino acids. Germline V gives CDR1 ENHRY, CDR2 SYGVKD. The V gene lost 0 bases and the J gene lost 5 bases, with 13 bases spanning the gap. Here the CDR3 DNA reads TGTGCCATCAGTGAGTCTCCGTCCTCGTCTGAGACCCAGTACTTC. Protein product: CAISESPSSSETQYF.

The chain links TRBV4-1 to TRBJ2-1; TRBD2 matches at 14 bases. Germline loops: CDR1 MGHRA, CDR2 YSYEKL. The CDR3 covers 16 residues. V lost 4 bases and J lost 10; bases outside the gene matches: 9. The CDR3 DNA reads as TGCGCCAGCAGCCCAAGGACTAGCGGGAGGAGCGACGAGCAGTTCTTC. It specifies CASSPRTSGRSDEQFF.

At least ten counts were recorded for this clonotype. The chain has TRBV29-1 and TRBJ2-7, with unresolved D. Trimming removed 4 bases at V and 0 bases at J, with 13 bases between. The length of the CDR3 is 14 residues. Germline V gene lookup returns CDR1 SQVTM and CDR2 ANQGSEA. As DNA, the CDR3 is TGCAGCGTTGGGGTAAGGGAAAACTCCTACGAGCAGTACTTC. As protein: CSVGVRENSYEQYF.

As regards this clonotype: With a much larger clone just one base away, this may be a read error. The rearrangement joins TRBV5-1 to TRBJ2-2, with 7 nucleotides matching TRBD2. The germline CDR1 and CDR2 sequences are SGHRS and YFSETQ. The CDR3 is made up of 14 amino acids. CDR3 residues: CASKLAEGTGGLFF. In nucleotides, the CDR3 is TGCGCCAGCAAGCTAGCGGAGGGCACCGGGGGGCTGTTTTTT.